The present entry profiles one TCR beta chain with its context. Source study methods: Amplification of reference gene primers was used by the study to estimate nucleated cell counts. Produced via immunoSEQ multiplex PCR; TCRdb's table is partial and in-frame only. V and J calls and clone size come straight from that table; D and trimming were deduced from the DNA. The table lists under 150,000 clones, roughly 88% of them singletons. The data belong to a study of blood T cell repertoires in COVID-19. At the level of the study: Some COVID-19 samples were acute and others convalescent; all came from the United States, Italy and Spain. The cDNA or gDNA used as material had been derived from T cells, B-cell-depleted T cells, or PBMCs.

V lost 3 bases and J lost 3, with 12 bases in between. Germline CDR1 and CDR2: KGHSH and LQKENI. This CDR3 spans 15 amino acids. V and J are TRBV18 and TRBJ2-1, with D possibly matching TRBD2 (5 bases). The sample consisted of peripheral blood. The sequence was obtained from a man in his fifties with acute or convalescent COVID-19. CDR3 residues: CASSPTAGDYNEQFF. CDR3 nucleotide sequence: TGTGCCAGCTCACCCACAGCCGGGGACTACAATGAGCAGTTCTTC.